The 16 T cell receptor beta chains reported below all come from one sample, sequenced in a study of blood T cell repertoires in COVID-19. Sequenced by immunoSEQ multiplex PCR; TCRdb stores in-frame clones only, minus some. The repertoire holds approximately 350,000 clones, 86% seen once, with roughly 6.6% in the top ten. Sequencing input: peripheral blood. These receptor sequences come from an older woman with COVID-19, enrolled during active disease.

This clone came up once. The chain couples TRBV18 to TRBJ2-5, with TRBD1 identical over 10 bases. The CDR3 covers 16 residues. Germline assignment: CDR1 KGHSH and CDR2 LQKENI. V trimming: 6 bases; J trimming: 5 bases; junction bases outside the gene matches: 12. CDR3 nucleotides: TGTGCCAGCTCCCTCGTAGGGGACAGGGGTCGGGAGACCCAGTACTTC. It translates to CASSLVGDRGRETQYF.

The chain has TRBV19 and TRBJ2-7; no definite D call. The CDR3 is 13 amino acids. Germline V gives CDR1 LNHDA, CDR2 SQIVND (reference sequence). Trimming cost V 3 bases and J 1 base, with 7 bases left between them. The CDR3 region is CASSMPGSYEQYF. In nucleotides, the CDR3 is TGTGCCAGTAGTATGCCCGGGTCCTACGAGCAGTACTTC.

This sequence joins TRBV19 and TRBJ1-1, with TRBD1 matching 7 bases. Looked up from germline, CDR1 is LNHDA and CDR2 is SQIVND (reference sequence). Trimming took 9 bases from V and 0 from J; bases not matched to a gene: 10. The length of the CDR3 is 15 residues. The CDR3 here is CASGTAGSMNTEAFF. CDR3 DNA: TGTGCCAGCGGGACAGCCGGTTCGATGAACACTGAAGCTTTCTTT.

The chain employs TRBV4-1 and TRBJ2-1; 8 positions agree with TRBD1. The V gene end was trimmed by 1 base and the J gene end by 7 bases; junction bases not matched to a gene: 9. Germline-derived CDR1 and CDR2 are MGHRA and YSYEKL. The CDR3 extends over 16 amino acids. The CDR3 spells CASSQAAGGLKNEQFF. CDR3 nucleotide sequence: TGCGCCAGCAGCCAAGCGGCAGGGGGCTTGAAGAATGAGCAGTTCTTC.

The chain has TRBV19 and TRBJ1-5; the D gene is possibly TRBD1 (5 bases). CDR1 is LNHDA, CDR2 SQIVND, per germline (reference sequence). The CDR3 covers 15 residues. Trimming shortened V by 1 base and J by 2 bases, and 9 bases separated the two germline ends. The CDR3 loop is CASSIGGGGNQPQHF. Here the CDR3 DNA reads TGTGCCAGTAGTATAGGGGGCGGGGGCAATCAGCCCCAGCATTTT. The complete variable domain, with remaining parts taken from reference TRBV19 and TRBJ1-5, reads DGGITQSPKYLFRKEGQNVTLSCEQNLNHDAMYWYRQDPGQGLRLIYYSQIVNDFQKGDIAEGYSVSREKKESFPLTVTSAQKNPTAFYLCASSIGGGGNQPQHFGDGTRLSIL.

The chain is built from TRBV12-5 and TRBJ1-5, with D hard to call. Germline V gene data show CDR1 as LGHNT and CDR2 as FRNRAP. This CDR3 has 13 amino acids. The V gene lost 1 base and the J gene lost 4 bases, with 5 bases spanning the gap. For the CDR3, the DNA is TGTGCTAGTGGTTTGGAGAGGAATCAGCCCCAGCATTTT. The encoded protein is CASGLERNQPQHF.

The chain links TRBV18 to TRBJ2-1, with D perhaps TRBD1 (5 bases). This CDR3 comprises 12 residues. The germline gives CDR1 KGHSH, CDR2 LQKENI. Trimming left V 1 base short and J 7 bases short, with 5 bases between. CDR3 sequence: CASSPQGNEQFF. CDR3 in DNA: TGTGCCAGCTCACCACAGGGGAATGAGCAGTTCTTC.

CDR3 nucleotide sequence: TGTGCCAGCAGCCCGAGGACTAGCGGGGGGGAGACCCAGTACTTC. Translated, it gives CASSPRTSGGETQYF. The chain carries TRBV2 and TRBJ2-5; TRBD2 matches at 14 bases. J lost 5 bases, V lost 6 bases, and 5 bases had no gene match. CDR1 is SNHLY and CDR2 is FYNNEI in the germline V gene. The length of the CDR3 is 15 residues.

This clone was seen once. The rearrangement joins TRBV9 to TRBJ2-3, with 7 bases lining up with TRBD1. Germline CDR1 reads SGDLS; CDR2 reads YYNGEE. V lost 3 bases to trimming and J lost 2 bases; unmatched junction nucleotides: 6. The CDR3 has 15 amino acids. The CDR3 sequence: CASSAGDRPTDTQYF. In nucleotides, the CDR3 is TGTGCCAGCAGCGCCGGGGACAGACCCACAGATACGCAGTATTTT. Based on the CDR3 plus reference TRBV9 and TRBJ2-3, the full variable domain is DSGVTQTPKHLITATGQRVTLRCSPRSGDLSVYWYQQSLDQGLQFLIQYYNGEERAKGNILERFSAQQFPDLHSELNLSSLELGDSALYFCASSAGDRPTDTQYFGPGTRLTVL.

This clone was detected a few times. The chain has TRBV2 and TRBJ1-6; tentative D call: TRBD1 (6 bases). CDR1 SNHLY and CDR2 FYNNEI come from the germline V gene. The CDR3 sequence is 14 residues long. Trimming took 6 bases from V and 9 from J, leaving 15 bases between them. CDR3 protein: CASRTDRLGSPLHF. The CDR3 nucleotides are TGTGCCAGCAGAACCGACAGGCTCGGTTCACCCCTCCACTTT. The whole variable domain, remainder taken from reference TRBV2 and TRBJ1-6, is EPEVTQTPSHQVTQMGQEVILRCVPISNHLYFYWYRQILGQKVEFLVSFYNNEISEKSEIFDDQFSVERPDGSNFTLKIRSTKLEDSAMYFCASRTDRLGSPLHFGNGTRLTVT.

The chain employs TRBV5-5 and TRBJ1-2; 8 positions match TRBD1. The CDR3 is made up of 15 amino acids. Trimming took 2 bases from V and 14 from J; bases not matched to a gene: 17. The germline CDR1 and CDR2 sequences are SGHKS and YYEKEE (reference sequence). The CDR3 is CASSFGTGPLEGRTF. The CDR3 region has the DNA TGTGCCAGCAGCTTCGGGACAGGTCCCCTAGAGGGTAGGACCTTC.

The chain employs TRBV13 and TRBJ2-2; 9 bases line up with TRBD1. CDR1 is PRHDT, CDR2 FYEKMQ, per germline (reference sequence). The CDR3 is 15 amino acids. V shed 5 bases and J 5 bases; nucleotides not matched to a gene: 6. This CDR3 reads CASSLGQGRTGELFF. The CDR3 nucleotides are TGTGCCAGCAGCCTCGGACAGGGGAGGACCGGGGAGCTGTTTTTT.

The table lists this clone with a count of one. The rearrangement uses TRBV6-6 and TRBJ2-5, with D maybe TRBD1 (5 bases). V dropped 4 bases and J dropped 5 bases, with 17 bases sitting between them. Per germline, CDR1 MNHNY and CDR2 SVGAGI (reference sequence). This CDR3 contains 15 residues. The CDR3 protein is CASSFHSQGGETQYF. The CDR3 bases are TGTGCCAGCAGTTTCCATTCCCAGGGTGGCGAGACCCAGTACTTC.

CDR3 coding DNA: TGTGCCTGGAGACAGGGCGATGGCTACACCTTC. Translated: CAWRQGDGYTF. The V gene is TRBV30, the J gene TRBJ1-2; TRBD1 might be the D (6 bases). Germline V gene sequence: CDR1 GTSNPN, CDR2 SVGIG (reference sequence). This CDR3 contains 11 residues. Between the trimmed V and J ends, which lost 3 bases and 6 bases, there was a span of 8 bases.

DNA for the CDR3: TGTGCCAGCAGCGGGTTAGCGGGCTACAATGAGCAGTTCTTC. Its translation: CASSGLAGYNEQFF. The chain couples TRBV5-4 to TRBJ2-1; 7 positions agree with TRBD2. Germline V CDR1 and CDR2: SGHNT, YYREEE (reference sequence). This CDR3 has 14 amino acids. The ends lost 4 bases at V and 3 bases at J; junction bases unmatched: 4.

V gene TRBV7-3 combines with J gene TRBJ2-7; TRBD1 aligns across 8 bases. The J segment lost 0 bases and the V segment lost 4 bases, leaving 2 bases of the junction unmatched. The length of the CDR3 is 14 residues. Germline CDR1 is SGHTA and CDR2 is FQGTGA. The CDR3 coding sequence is TGTGCCAGCAGCTCGGACAGGGACTCCTACGAGCAGTACTTC. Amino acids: CASSSDRDSYEQYF.